These T cell receptor beta chains were read from a single sample in a study of T cell responses to AZD1222 COVID-19 vaccine. Sequenced by immunoSEQ multiplex PCR; TCRdb stores in-frame clones only, minus some. The table includes about 140,000 clones, 80% to 95% detected once. The sample here was peripheral blood, taken 28 days after the second AZD1222 dose. These receptors were collected from an adult who received the AZD1222 COVID-19 vaccine. Each CDR3 is given with its conserved first and last residue. D genes are given only for firm matches. A clone size is listed for some rows: how often the clone was seen (once, few, many), or a class if it is expanded.

v_gene: TRBV18
j_gene: TRBJ1-5
abundance: NA
d_gene: NA
CDR3nt: TGTGCCAGCTCAGGGGGGGATCAGCCCCAACATTTT
CDR3aa: CASSGGDQPQHF

v_gene: TRBV18
j_gene: TRBJ1-3
abundance: NA
d_gene: NA
CDR3nt: TGTGCCAGCTCACCGGAGGCAAGTTACTCTGGAAACACCATATATTTT
CDR3aa: CASSPEASYSGNTIYF

v_gene: TRBV11-3
j_gene: TRBJ2-3
abundance: NA
d_gene: NA
CDR3nt: TGTGCCAGCAGCCGGCCTCCCGCAGATACGCAGTATTTT
CDR3aa: CASSRPPADTQYF

v_gene: TRBV11-2
j_gene: TRBJ1-4
abundance: NA
d_gene: NA
CDR3nt: TGTGCCAGCAGCTTGGAAGCCAGGCCTAATGAAAAACTGTTTTTT
CDR3aa: CASSLEARPNEKLFF

v_gene: TRBV30
j_gene: TRBJ1-2
abundance: NA
d_gene: NA
CDR3nt: TGTGCCTGGAGTGTACTTGTCGGCTACACCTTC
CDR3aa: CAWSVLVGYTF

v_gene: TRBV29-1
j_gene: TRBJ1-1
abundance: NA
d_gene: NA
CDR3nt: TGCAGCGTTTTAGAAGGATACACTGAAGCTTTCTTT
CDR3aa: CSVLEGYTEAFF

v_gene: TRBV2
j_gene: TRBJ2-3
abundance: NA
d_gene: NA
CDR3nt: TGTGCCAGCAGTGAAATCGGGGCTAGCGAGGAAACAGATACGCAGTATTTT
CDR3aa: CASSEIGASEETDTQYF

v_gene: TRBV27
j_gene: TRBJ1-6
abundance: few
d_gene: TRBD1
CDR3nt: TGTGCCAGCAGTTTACTTGGGACAGGGGTTTCACCCCTCCACTTT
CDR3aa: CASSLLGTGVSPLHF

v_gene: TRBV2
j_gene: TRBJ2-1
abundance: NA
d_gene: TRBD1
CDR3nt: TGTGCCAGCAGTGAACAGGGACAGACAAATGAGCAGTTCTTC
CDR3aa: CASSEQGQTNEQFF

v_gene: TRBV6-5
j_gene: TRBJ1-4
abundance: NA
d_gene: NA
CDR3nt: TGTGCCCCGGGGGAGAAGCCTAATGAAAAACTGTTTTTT
CDR3aa: CAPGEKPNEKLFF

v_gene: TRBV7-9
j_gene: TRBJ2-3
abundance: NA
d_gene: TRBD1
CDR3nt: TGTGCCAGCAGCTCACAGGGGGCGGGAGATACGCAGTATTTT
CDR3aa: CASSSQGAGDTQYF

v_gene: TRBV3-1/TRBV3-2
j_gene: TRBJ1-2
abundance: NA
d_gene: TRBD1
CDR3nt: TGTGCCAGCAGCCAAAGGGGACAGGTGGGATCTGGCTACACCTTC
CDR3aa: CASSQRGQVGSGYTF

v_gene: TRBV4-1
j_gene: TRBJ1-2
abundance: NA
d_gene: TRBD1
CDR3nt: TGCGCCAGCAGCCAAGAGGGGACAGGGGGCTTAGGTGGCTACACCTTC
CDR3aa: CASSQEGTGGLGGYTF

v_gene: TRBV5-1
j_gene: TRBJ2-3
abundance: NA
d_gene: NA
CDR3nt: TGCGCCAGCAGCTTGACAGGGCGAGGCACAGATACGCAGTATTTT
CDR3aa: CASSLTGRGTDTQYF

v_gene: TRBV28
j_gene: TRBJ1-2
abundance: NA
d_gene: NA
CDR3nt: TGTGCCAGCAGTAAAGCTAACTATGGCTACACCTTC
CDR3aa: CASSKANYGYTF

v_gene: TRBV9
j_gene: TRBJ2-3
abundance: NA
d_gene: TRBD2
CDR3nt: TGTGCCAGCAGCGTAGTAAGCGGGGGAGGGACAGATACGCAGTATTTT
CDR3aa: CASSVVSGGGTDTQYF

v_gene: TRBV20-1
j_gene: TRBJ2-1
abundance: NA
d_gene: NA
CDR3nt: TGCAGTGCCTCCCCAGGCAATGAGCAGTTCTTC
CDR3aa: CSASPGNEQFF

v_gene: TRBV5-1
j_gene: TRBJ1-4
abundance: NA
d_gene: TRBD1
CDR3nt: TGCGCCAGCAGCTTGGATGGCCGACAGGGGATGGAAAAACTGTTTTTT
CDR3aa: CASSLDGRQGMEKLFF

v_gene: TRBV30
j_gene: TRBJ2-2
abundance: NA
d_gene: TRBD1
CDR3nt: TGTGCCTGGAACAGGGGGCTTACCGGGGAGCTGTTTTTT
CDR3aa: CAWNRGLTGELFF

v_gene: TRBV19
j_gene: TRBJ2-2
abundance: NA
d_gene: NA
CDR3nt: TGTGCCAGTAATGGGCAGGGCGACACCGGGGAGCTGTTTTTT
CDR3aa: CASNGQGDTGELFF

v_gene: TRBV2
j_gene: TRBJ1-5
abundance: NA
d_gene: NA
CDR3nt: TGTGCCAGCAATCGAGCCCGGGGGCATTTGAAAGAGGAGCCCCAGCATTTT
CDR3aa: CASNRARGHLKEEPQHF

v_gene: TRBV7-2
j_gene: TRBJ1-4
abundance: NA
d_gene: NA
CDR3nt: TGTGCCAGCAGCTTAGGTTCAGGGCGTGAAAAACTGTTTTTT
CDR3aa: CASSLGSGREKLFF

v_gene: TRBV2
j_gene: TRBJ2-2
abundance: NA
d_gene: NA
CDR3nt: TGTGCCAGCAGTAGGGACTCCTTGTATGGGGAGCTGTTTTTT
CDR3aa: CASSRDSLYGELFF

v_gene: TRBV12-3/TRBV12-4
j_gene: TRBJ1-1
abundance: NA
d_gene: NA
CDR3nt: TGTGCCAGCAGTTTAGCAGGGGCCACTGAAGCTTTCTTT
CDR3aa: CASSLAGATEAFF

v_gene: TRBV9
j_gene: TRBJ2-7
abundance: NA
d_gene: NA
CDR3nt: TGTGCCAGCAGCGACGGAATGGACAGAGCCTACGAGCAGTACTTC
CDR3aa: CASSDGMDRAYEQYF

v_gene: TRBV7-3
j_gene: TRBJ1-4
abundance: NA
d_gene: TRBD1
CDR3nt: TGTGCCAGCAGCTTCTCAGGGGGGGCGAATGAAAAACTGTTTTTT
CDR3aa: CASSFSGGANEKLFF

v_gene: TRBV7-3
j_gene: TRBJ2-5
abundance: NA
d_gene: NA
CDR3nt: TGTGCCAGCAGCCGGGGACCGCAAGAGACCCAGTACTTC
CDR3aa: CASSRGPQETQYF

v_gene: TRBV25-1
j_gene: TRBJ1-2
abundance: NA
d_gene: NA
CDR3nt: TGTGCCAGCAGTGAATGGGGGGAACACTATGGCTACACCTTC
CDR3aa: CASSEWGEHYGYTF

v_gene: TRBV18
j_gene: TRBJ2-7
abundance: NA
d_gene: TRBD1
CDR3nt: TGTGCCAGCTCAAGGGGGACAGTATCCTACGAGCAGTACTTC
CDR3aa: CASSRGTVSYEQYF

v_gene: TRBV19
j_gene: TRBJ2-7
abundance: NA
d_gene: NA
CDR3nt: TGTGCCAGTAGTATGTCGTGGGGGCTCGAGCAGTACTTC
CDR3aa: CASSMSWGLEQYF

v_gene: TRBV9
j_gene: TRBJ2-1
abundance: NA
d_gene: TRBD1
CDR3nt: TGTGCCAGCAGCCCGGGACAGGGCTCCTACAATGAGCAGTTCTTC
CDR3aa: CASSPGQGSYNEQFF

v_gene: TRBV29-1
j_gene: TRBJ1-1
abundance: NA
d_gene: NA
CDR3nt: TGCAGCGCCACCACGGGACAAATTGTGACTGAAGCTTTCTTT
CDR3aa: CSATTGQIVTEAFF

v_gene: TRBV6-6
j_gene: TRBJ2-7
abundance: NA
d_gene: NA
CDR3nt: TGTGCCAGCAGGACACCCGGGTTCCAGTACGAGCAGTACTTC
CDR3aa: CASRTPGFQYEQYF

v_gene: TRBV9
j_gene: TRBJ2-2
abundance: few
d_gene: TRBD2
CDR3nt: TGTGCCAGCAGCGTAGGTCCGGGGGGGAACACCGGGGAGCTGTTTTTT
CDR3aa: CASSVGPGGNTGELFF

v_gene: TRBV7-9
j_gene: TRBJ1-2
abundance: NA
d_gene: NA
CDR3nt: TGTGCCAGCAGCTTAGTGAAGAGGGGTGATGGCTACACCTTC
CDR3aa: CASSLVKRGDGYTF

v_gene: TRBV9
j_gene: TRBJ2-1
abundance: NA
d_gene: NA
CDR3nt: TGTGCCAGCAGCGTATGGTATGGCACCGGACACGGCAATGAGCAGTTCTTC
CDR3aa: CASSVWYGTGHGNEQFF

v_gene: TRBV18
j_gene: TRBJ2-7
abundance: NA
d_gene: NA
CDR3nt: TGTGCCAGCTCCCCAAGCTCCTACGAGCAGTACTTC
CDR3aa: CASSPSSYEQYF

v_gene: TRBV6-5
j_gene: TRBJ2-7
abundance: NA
d_gene: TRBD2
CDR3nt: TGTGCCAGCAGTTACGGGCTAGCGGGAGAGCAGTACTTC
CDR3aa: CASSYGLAGEQYF

v_gene: TRBV5-1
j_gene: TRBJ1-1
abundance: NA
d_gene: NA
CDR3nt: TGCGCCAGCAGCCCTCCTGTGGCGACATCGGAAGCTTTCTTT
CDR3aa: CASSPPVATSEAFF

v_gene: TRBV7-6
j_gene: TRBJ1-1
abundance: NA
d_gene: NA
CDR3nt: TGTGCCAGCAGCTTAGGACGAGTGAACACTGAAGCTTTCTTT
CDR3aa: CASSLGRVNTEAFF

v_gene: TRBV6-4
j_gene: TRBJ2-1
abundance: NA
d_gene: TRBD2
CDR3nt: TGTGCCAGCAGTGAGACTAGCGGGCTAGGTTATGAGCAGTTCTTC
CDR3aa: CASSETSGLGYEQFF

v_gene: TRBV6-1
j_gene: TRBJ1-2
abundance: NA
d_gene: NA
CDR3nt: TGTGCCAGCAGTGAAACAGCCCATATCGGCTACACCTTC
CDR3aa: CASSETAHIGYTF

v_gene: TRBV4-2
j_gene: TRBJ2-1
abundance: NA
d_gene: TRBD1
CDR3nt: TGTGCCAGCAGCCAGAGGACAGGGTACGAGCAGTTCTTC
CDR3aa: CASSQRTGYEQFF

v_gene: TRBV5-8
j_gene: TRBJ2-5
abundance: NA
d_gene: TRBD2
CDR3nt: TGTGCCAGCAGCTTGGGGGCCACTATACTAGCGGGGGAGACCCAGTACTTC
CDR3aa: CASSLGATILAGETQYF

v_gene: TRBV5-6
j_gene: TRBJ2-3
abundance: NA
d_gene: TRBD2
CDR3nt: TGTGCCAGCCGGCTAGCGGGGGGCACAGATACGCAGTATTTT
CDR3aa: CASRLAGGTDTQYF

v_gene: TRBV6-5
j_gene: TRBJ2-1
abundance: NA
d_gene: NA
CDR3nt: TGTGCCAGCAGTTACCTCAGGGAGCAGTTCTTC
CDR3aa: CASSYLREQFF

v_gene: TRBV19
j_gene: TRBJ1-2
abundance: NA
d_gene: TRBD1
CDR3nt: TGTGCCAGTACCGCAGACAGGGGGCCGGACTACACCTTC
CDR3aa: CASTADRGPDYTF

v_gene: TRBV12-3/TRBV12-4
j_gene: TRBJ1-6
abundance: NA
d_gene: NA
CDR3nt: TGTGCCAGCAGTTCTAGGTACTCACCCCTCCACTTT
CDR3aa: CASSSRYSPLHF

v_gene: TRBV6-5
j_gene: TRBJ2-7
abundance: NA
d_gene: NA
CDR3nt: TGTGCCAGCAGGGGGACCGCCAGGACCCACGAGCAGTACTTC
CDR3aa: CASRGTARTHEQYF

v_gene: TRBV29-1
j_gene: TRBJ1-1
abundance: NA
d_gene: NA
CDR3nt: TGCAGCGCGGGGAAGCCTGAAAGCACTGAAGCTTTCTTT
CDR3aa: CSAGKPESTEAFF

v_gene: TRBV11-3
j_gene: TRBJ2-5
abundance: NA
d_gene: NA
CDR3nt: TGTGCCAGCAGCTCAGGCCTCCGGGAGACCCAGTACTTC
CDR3aa: CASSSGLRETQYF

v_gene: TRBV29-1
j_gene: TRBJ2-1
abundance: NA
d_gene: NA
CDR3nt: TGCAGCGTTGTGGGGGTGGTGGATGAGCAGTTCTTC
CDR3aa: CSVVGVVDEQFF

v_gene: TRBV7-9
j_gene: TRBJ1-1
abundance: NA
d_gene: NA
CDR3nt: TGTGCCAGCAGCACCCGGGACACGAACACTGAAGCTTTCTTT
CDR3aa: CASSTRDTNTEAFF

v_gene: TRBV28
j_gene: TRBJ1-2
abundance: once
d_gene: NA
CDR3nt: TGTGCCAGCACCCTCGGGTGGGGTGGGTATGGCTACACCTTC
CDR3aa: CASTLGWGGYGYTF

v_gene: TRBV7-9
j_gene: TRBJ1-2
abundance: NA
d_gene: NA
CDR3nt: TGTGCCAGCAGCGTATGGGCTGGGGACACAACTCCTTATGGCTACACCTTC
CDR3aa: CASSVWAGDTTPYGYTF